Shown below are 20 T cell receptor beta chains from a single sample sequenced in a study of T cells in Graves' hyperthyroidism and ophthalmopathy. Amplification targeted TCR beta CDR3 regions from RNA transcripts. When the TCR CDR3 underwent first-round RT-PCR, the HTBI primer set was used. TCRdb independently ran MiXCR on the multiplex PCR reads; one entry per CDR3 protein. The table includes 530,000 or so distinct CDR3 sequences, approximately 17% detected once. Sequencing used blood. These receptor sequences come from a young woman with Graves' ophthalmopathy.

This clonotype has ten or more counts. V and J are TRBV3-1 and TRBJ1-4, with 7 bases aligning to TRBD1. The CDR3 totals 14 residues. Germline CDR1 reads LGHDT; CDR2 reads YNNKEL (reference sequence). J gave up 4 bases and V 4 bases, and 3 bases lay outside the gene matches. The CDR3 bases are TGTGCCAGCAGCCCGACAGGGCGTAATGAAAAACTGTTTTTT. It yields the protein CASSPTGRNEKLFF.

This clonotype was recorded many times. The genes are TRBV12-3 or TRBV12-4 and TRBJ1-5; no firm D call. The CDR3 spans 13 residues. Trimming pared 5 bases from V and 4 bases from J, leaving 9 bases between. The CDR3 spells CASSAGRNQPQHF. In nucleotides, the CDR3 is TGTGCCAGCAGTGCGGGCAGAAATCAGCCCCAGCATTTT.

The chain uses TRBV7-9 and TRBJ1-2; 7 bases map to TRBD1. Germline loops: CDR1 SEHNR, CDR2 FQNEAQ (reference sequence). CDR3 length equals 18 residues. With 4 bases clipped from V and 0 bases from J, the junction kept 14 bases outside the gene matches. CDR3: CASSSGFTGAPTNYGYTF. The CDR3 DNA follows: TGTGCCAGCAGCTCCGGCTTTACAGGGGCCCCAACTAACTATGGCTACACCTTC.

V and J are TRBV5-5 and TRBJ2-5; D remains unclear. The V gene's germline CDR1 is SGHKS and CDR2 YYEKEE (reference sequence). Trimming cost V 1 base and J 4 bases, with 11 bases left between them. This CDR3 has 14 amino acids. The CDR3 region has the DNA TGTGCCAGCAGCTTGATGCGAGAGAGAGAGACCCAGTACTTC. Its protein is CASSLMRERETQYF.

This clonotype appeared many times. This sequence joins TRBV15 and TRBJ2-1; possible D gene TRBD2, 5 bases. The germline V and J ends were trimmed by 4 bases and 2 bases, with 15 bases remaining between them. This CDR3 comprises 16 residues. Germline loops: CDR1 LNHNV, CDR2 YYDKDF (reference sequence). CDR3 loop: CATSIDSALAYNEQFF. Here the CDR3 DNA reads TGTGCCACCAGCATCGACTCGGCACTAGCCTACAATGAGCAGTTCTTC.

The DNA of the CDR3 is TGTGCCAGCAGTTTACTAAGGACCTACGAGCAGTACTTC. It yields the protein CASSLLRTYEQYF. This rearrangement joins TRBV6-9 to TRBJ2-7, with D uncertain. The CDR3 totals 13 residues. V was shortened by 4 bases and J by 2 bases, with 9 bases between the two germline ends. Per germline, CDR1 MNHGY and CDR2 SVAAGI.

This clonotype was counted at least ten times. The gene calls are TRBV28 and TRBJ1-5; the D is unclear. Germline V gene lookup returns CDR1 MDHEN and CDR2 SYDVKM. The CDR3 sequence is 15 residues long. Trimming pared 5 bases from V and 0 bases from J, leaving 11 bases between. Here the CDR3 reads CASSRAGTSNQPQHF. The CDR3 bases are TGTGCCAGCAGTCGAGCCGGCACTAGCAATCAGCCCCAGCATTTT.

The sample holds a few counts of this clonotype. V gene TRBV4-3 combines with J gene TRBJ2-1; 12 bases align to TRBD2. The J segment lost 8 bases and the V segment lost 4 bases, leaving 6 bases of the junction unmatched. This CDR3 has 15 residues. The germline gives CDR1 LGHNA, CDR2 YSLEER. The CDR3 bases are TGCGCCAGCAGCCCCGGGACTAGCGGGTGGGATGAGCAGTTCTTC. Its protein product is CASSPGTSGWDEQFF.

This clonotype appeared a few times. For the CDR3, the DNA is TGTGCCAGTAGTATGGCCGGGACATACACAGATACGCAGTATTTT. It encodes CASSMAGTYTDTQYF. The chain is built from TRBV19 and TRBJ2-3, with a tentative D call TRBD1 (6 bases). CDR1 is LNHDA, CDR2 SQIVND, per germline (reference sequence). This CDR3 has 15 residues. V was pared by 3 bases and J by 2 bases, with 12 bases between.

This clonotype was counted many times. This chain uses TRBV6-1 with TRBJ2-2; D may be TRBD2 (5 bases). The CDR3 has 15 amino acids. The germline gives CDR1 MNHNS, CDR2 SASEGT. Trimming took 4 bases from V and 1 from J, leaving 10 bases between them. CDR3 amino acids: CASSAGLGNTGELFF. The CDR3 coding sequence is TGTGCCAGCAGTGCAGGACTCGGGAACACCGGGGAGCTGTTTTTT.

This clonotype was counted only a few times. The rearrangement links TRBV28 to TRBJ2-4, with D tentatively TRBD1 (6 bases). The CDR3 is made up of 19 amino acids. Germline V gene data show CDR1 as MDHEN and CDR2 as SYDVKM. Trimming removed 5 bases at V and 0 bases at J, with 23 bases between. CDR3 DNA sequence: TGTGCCAGCAGTACACCACGGGCAGGGGAATTCCTAGCCAAAAACATTCAGTACTTC. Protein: CASSTPRAGEFLAKNIQYF.

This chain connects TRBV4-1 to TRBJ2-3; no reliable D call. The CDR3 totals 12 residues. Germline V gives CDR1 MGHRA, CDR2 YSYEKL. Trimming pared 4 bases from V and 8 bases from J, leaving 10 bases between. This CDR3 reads CASSPGTLTQYF. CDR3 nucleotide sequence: TGCGCCAGCAGCCCTGGTACGCTTACGCAGTATTTT.

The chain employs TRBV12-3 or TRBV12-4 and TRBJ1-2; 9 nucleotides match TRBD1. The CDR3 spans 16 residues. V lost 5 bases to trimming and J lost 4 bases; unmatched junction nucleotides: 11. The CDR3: CASSADRDRVRYGYTF. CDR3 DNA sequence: TGTGCCAGCAGTGCGGACCGGGACAGGGTTCGCTATGGCTACACCTTC.

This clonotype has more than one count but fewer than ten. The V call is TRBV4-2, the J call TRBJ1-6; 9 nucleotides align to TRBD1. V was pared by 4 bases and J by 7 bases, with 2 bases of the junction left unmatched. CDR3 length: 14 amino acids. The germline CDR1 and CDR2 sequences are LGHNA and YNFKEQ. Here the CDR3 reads CASSRGTGNSPLHF. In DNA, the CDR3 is TGTGCCAGCAGCCGCGGGACAGGGAATTCACCCCTCCACTTT.

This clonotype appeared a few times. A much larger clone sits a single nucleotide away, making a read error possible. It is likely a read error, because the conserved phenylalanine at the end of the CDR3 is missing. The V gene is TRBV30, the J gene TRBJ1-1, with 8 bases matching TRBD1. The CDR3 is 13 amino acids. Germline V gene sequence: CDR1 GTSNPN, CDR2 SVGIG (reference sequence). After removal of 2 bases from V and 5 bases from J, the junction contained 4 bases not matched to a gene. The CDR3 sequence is CAWSQGAGTEAFS. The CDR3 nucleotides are TGTGCCTGGAGTCAGGGGGCCGGTACTGAAGCTTTCTCT.

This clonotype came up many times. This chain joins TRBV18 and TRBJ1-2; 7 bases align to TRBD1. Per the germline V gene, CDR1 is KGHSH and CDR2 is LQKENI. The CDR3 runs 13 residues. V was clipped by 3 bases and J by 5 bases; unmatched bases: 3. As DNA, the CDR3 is TGTGCCAGCTCACCTCCAGGGGGTTATGGCTACACCTTC. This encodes CASSPPGGYGYTF.

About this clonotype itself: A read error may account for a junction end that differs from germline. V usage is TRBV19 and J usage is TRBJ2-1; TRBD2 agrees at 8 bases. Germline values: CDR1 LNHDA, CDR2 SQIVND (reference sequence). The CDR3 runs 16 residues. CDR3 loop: CASSSIAGTYYNERFF. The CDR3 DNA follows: TGTGCCAGTAGTTCCATAGCGGGGACTTACTACAATGAGCGGTTCTTC.

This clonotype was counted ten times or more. The CDR3 sequence is CASSFSVWSEAFF. Here the CDR3 DNA reads TGTGCCAGCAGTTTTTCCGTTTGGAGTGAAGCTTTCTTT. The chain combines TRBV12-3 or TRBV12-4 with TRBJ1-1; no clear D. The CDR3 totals 13 residues. The V end lost 3 bases, the J end lost 7 bases, and 12 bases lay between the germline ends.

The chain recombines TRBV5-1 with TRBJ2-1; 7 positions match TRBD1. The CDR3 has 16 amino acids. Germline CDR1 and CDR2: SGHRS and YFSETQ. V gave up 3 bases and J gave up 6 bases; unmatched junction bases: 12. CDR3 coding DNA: TGCGCCAGCAGCTGGGCGGACAGGTTATTTCCCAATGAGCAGTTCTTC. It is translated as CASSWADRLFPNEQFF.

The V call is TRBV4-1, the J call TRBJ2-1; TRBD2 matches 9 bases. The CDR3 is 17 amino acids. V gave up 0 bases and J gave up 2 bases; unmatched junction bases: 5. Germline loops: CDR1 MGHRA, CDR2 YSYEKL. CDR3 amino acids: CASSQDLGGGAYNEQFF. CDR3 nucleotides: TGCGCCAGCAGCCAAGATTTAGGCGGGGGGGCCTACAATGAGCAGTTCTTC.